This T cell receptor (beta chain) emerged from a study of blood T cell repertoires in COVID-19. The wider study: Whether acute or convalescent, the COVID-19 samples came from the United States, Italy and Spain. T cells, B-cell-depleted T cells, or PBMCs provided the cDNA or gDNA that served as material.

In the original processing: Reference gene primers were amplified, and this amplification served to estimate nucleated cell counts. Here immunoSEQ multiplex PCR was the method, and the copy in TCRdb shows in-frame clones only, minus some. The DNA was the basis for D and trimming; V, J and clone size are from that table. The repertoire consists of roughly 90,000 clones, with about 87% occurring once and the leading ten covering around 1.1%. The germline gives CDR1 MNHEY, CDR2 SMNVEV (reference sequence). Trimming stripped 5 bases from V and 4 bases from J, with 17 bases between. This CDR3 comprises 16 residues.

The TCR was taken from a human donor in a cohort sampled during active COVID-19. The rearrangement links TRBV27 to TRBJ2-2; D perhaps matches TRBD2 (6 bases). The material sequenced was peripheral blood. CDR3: CASSGLRAGGTGELFF. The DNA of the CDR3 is TGTGCCAGCAGTGGCCTACGAGCGGGTGGCACCGGGGAGCTGTTTTTT.